This TCR beta chain is from a study of blood T cell repertoires in COVID-19. Overall study: Sites across the United States, Italy and Spain contributed samples from acute and convalescent COVID-19. The cDNA or gDNA used as material had been derived from T cells, B-cell-depleted T cells, or PBMCs.

The CDR3 contains 15 residues. The V end lost 3 bases, the J end lost 2 bases, and 14 bases lay between the germline ends. Germline V gives CDR1 LGHDT, CDR2 YNNKEL (reference sequence). In the authors' methods: Amplification of reference gene primers provided the estimated nucleated cell counts. Method: immunoSEQ multiplex PCR; TCRdb's copy keeps in-frame clones and lacks some. From that table come the V and J calls and clone size; the DNA was used to work out D and trimming. The profile shows over 100,000 clones, roughly nine tenths of them singletons. Seattle's enrolled individuals joined amid active infection and were then monitored longitudinally.

Sequencing was carried out using peripheral blood. This clonotype was obtained from a woman aged 50 to 60 with COVID-19, enrolled during active disease. The V and J genes are TRBV3-1 (or the pseudogene TRBV3-2) and TRBJ2-7, with D possibly being TRBD1 (6 bases). The CDR3 here is CASSQGDTAPYEQYF. The DNA for the CDR3 is TGTGCCAGCAGCCAGGGGGACACCGCTCCCTACGAGCAGTACTTC.